This entry lists 17 T cell receptor beta chains sequenced from one sample in a study of CD8+ T cells in alopecia areata. In each case, RNA was isolated and then reverse transcribed into cDNA as the sequencing template. This table comes from immunoSEQ multiplex PCR, and its TCRdb copy is limited to in-frame clones, with some not included. This sample has around 270,000 clones, with nearly 60% found just once. This sample's treatment: oral pan-JAK inhibitor, 5-10 mg twice daily. The input for sequencing was CD4+ T cells sorted from blood, taken at week 24, from a patient treated with tofacitinib. All receptors derive from a human donor with alopecia areata.

The chain recombines TRBV6-6 with TRBJ2-7, with a tentative D call TRBD1 (6 bases). With 5 bases removed from V and 9 bases from J, the gap between germline ends came to 20 bases. CDR3 length: 14 amino acids. Per germline, CDR1 MNHNY and CDR2 SVGAGI (reference sequence). The CDR3 loop reads CASSNKRTDLGQYF. DNA for the CDR3: TGTGCCAGCAGTAATAAACGGACAGACCTGGGGCAGTACTTC.

The sample holds one count of this clone. The V call is TRBV5-1, the J call TRBJ2-5, with 8 bases that match TRBD2. V dropped 2 bases and J dropped 5; count of bases not matched to a gene: 8. Germline CDR1 SGHRS, CDR2 YFSETQ. CDR3 length equals 15 residues. CDR3: CASSFELAEMETQYF. In DNA form, the CDR3 reads TGCGCCAGCAGCTTCGAACTAGCGGAGATGGAGACCCAGTACTTC. The complete variable domain, with remaining parts taken from reference TRBV5-1 and TRBJ2-5, reads KAGVTQTPRYLIKTRGQQVTLSCSPISGHRSVSWYQQTPGQGLQFLFEYFSETQRNKGNFPGRFSGRQFSNSRSEMNVSTLELGDSALYLCASSFELAEMETQYFGPGTRLLVL.

As to this clone: Other DNA variants within this sample encode the same CDR3. The rearrangement joins TRBV20-1 to TRBJ2-7; D may be TRBD1 (7 bases). The CDR3 consists of 11 residues. Trimming removed 5 bases at V and 4 bases at J, with 9 bases between. Germline assignment: CDR1 DFQATT and CDR2 SNEGSKA (reference sequence). CDR3 sequence reads: CSASGGYEQYF. The CDR3 nucleotides read TGCAGTGCTTCAGGGGGGTACGAGCAGTACTTC.

The chain links TRBV4-2 to TRBJ2-4, with 10 bases lining up with TRBD2. The CDR3 has 15 residues. Germline values: CDR1 LGHNA, CDR2 YNFKEQ. V was clipped by 4 bases and J by 5 bases; unmatched bases: 5. CDR3 sequence: CASSLLAGAENIQYF. CDR3 DNA: TGTGCCAGCAGCCTGCTAGCGGGGGCGGAAAACATTCAGTACTTC.

The chain carries TRBV5-1 and TRBJ2-5; no definite D call. The CDR3 is made up of 14 amino acids. Germline values: CDR1 SGHRS, CDR2 YFSETQ. Trimming took off 0 bases at V and 3 bases at J, with 9 bases between the two ends. CDR3 sequence reads: CASSLVMGEETQYF. The DNA of the CDR3 is TGCGCCAGCAGCTTGGTTATGGGCGAAGAGACCCAGTACTTC.

The rearrangement uses TRBV27 and TRBJ1-4; D unclear. The V and J ends lost 4 bases and 8 bases respectively, with 14 bases between them. There are 14 residues in the CDR3. The germline gives CDR1 MNHEY, CDR2 SMNVEV (reference sequence). The CDR3 bases are TGTGCCAGCAGTTCCCCCCGTCGAGCCGAAAAACTGTTTTTT. It encodes CASSSPRRAEKLFF.

This rearrangement joins TRBV29-1 to TRBJ1-1; 7 nucleotides line up with TRBD1. The junction had 4 bases not matched to a gene; V was cut back by 3 bases and J by 9 bases. Germline assignment: CDR1 SQVTM and CDR2 ANQGSEA. The length of the CDR3 is 11 residues. The CDR3: CSVDQGGQAFF. CDR3 coding DNA: TGCAGCGTTGATCAGGGGGGCCAAGCTTTCTTT.

The V call is TRBV7-2, the J call TRBJ2-1; D possibly corresponds to TRBD2 (6 bases). Per the germline V gene, CDR1 is SGHTA and CDR2 is FQGNSA. The CDR3 covers 16 residues. Trimming took 6 bases from V and 0 from J, leaving 15 bases between them. CDR3 sequence: CASRIGGASSYNEQFF. The DNA of the CDR3 is TGTGCCAGCAGGATAGGCGGGGCGAGCTCCTACAATGAGCAGTTCTTC.

The rearrangement joins TRBV29-1 to TRBJ1-4; D gene unclear. Trimming removed 4 bases at V and 7 bases at J, with 10 bases between. This CDR3 spans 12 amino acids. Germline V gene data show CDR1 as SQVTM and CDR2 as ANQGSEA. The CDR3 nucleotides read TGCAGCGTTGTAAACCAGCCTGAAAAACTGTTTTTT. Its protein product is CSVVNQPEKLFF.

This clone was seen a handful of times. The rearrangement joins TRBV28 to TRBJ2-1, with D possibly being TRBD2 (6 bases). The CDR3 consists of 14 residues. From germline, CDR1 is MDHEN and CDR2 SYDVKM. V lost 2 bases to trimming and J lost 12 bases, with 17 bases between them. The CDR3 DNA reads TGTGCCAGCAGTTTAGTAGGATCTAGCGCCAGGCAGTTCTTC. Translation gives CASSLVGSSARQFF.

This clone was recorded a few times. The genes are TRBV5-1 and TRBJ2-2, with D possibly being TRBD2 (5 bases). Trimming took off 3 bases at V and 4 bases at J, with 7 bases between the two ends. CDR3 length: 13 residues. In germline, CDR1 is SGHRS, CDR2 YFSETQ. CDR3 amino acids: CASSSDFTGELFF. DNA of the CDR3: TGCGCCAGCAGCTCGGACTTCACCGGGGAGCTGTTTTTT.

This clone has more than one count but fewer than ten. The chain uses TRBV29-1 and TRBJ2-1; 9 positions match TRBD1. Per germline, CDR1 SQVTM and CDR2 ANQGSEA. CDR3 length: 14 residues. The J segment lost 7 bases and the V segment lost 7 bases, leaving 11 bases of the junction unmatched. Here the CDR3 reads CSGSGLGQGNEQFF. The DNA for the CDR3 is TGCAGCGGCAGCGGGCTCGGACAGGGGAATGAGCAGTTCTTC.

The J gene is TRBJ2-7, the V gene TRBV4-1; possible D gene TRBD2, 6 bases. Germline V gene lookup returns CDR1 MGHRA and CDR2 YSYEKL. CDR3 length: 15 amino acids. Trimming took off 4 bases at V and 2 bases at J, with 15 bases between the two ends. CDR3 sequence (DNA): TGCGCCAGCAGCCTAGGGACTCACCACACCTACGAGCAGTACTTC. Translation: CASSLGTHHTYEQYF.

This clone was seen only a few times. The chain carries TRBV18 and TRBJ2-7, with TRBD1 matching over 9 bases. The germline V gene encodes CDR1 KGHSH and CDR2 LQKENI. The CDR3 covers 13 residues. V dropped 4 bases and J dropped 6; count of bases not matched to a gene: 4. The CDR3 protein is CASSLGTGSEQYF. The DNA of the CDR3 is TGTGCCAGCTCACTAGGGACAGGGAGCGAGCAGTACTTC.

In this sample, this clone turned up a few times. This chain connects TRBV10-3 to TRBJ2-7; tentative D call: TRBD1 (6 bases). Trimming took 6 bases from V and 5 from J, leaving 11 bases between them. Germline V gives CDR1 ENHRY, CDR2 SYGVKD. The CDR3 totals 12 residues. The CDR3 here is CAISVQGHEQYF. CDR3 in DNA: TGTGCCATCAGCGTTCAGGGGCACGAGCAGTACTTC.

This clone was detected a few times. The chain joins TRBV4-1 to TRBJ1-5; no firm D call. Trimming cost V 3 bases and J 7 bases, with 16 bases left between them. The germline gives CDR1 MGHRA, CDR2 YSYEKL. CDR3 length: 15 amino acids. The CDR3 sequence: CASSHFGINEQPQHF. The CDR3 DNA reads TGCGCCAGCAGCCATTTCGGGATCAACGAACAGCCCCAGCATTTT.

The chain couples TRBV6-1 to TRBJ2-7; D ambiguous. CDR1 MNHNS and CDR2 SASEGT come from the germline V gene. The CDR3 is 12 amino acids. Between the trimmed V and J ends, which lost 3 bases and 2 bases, there was a span of 5 bases. The CDR3 DNA follows: TGTGCCAGCAGTGACAGTCCCTACGAGCAGTACTTC. It is translated as CASSDSPYEQYF.